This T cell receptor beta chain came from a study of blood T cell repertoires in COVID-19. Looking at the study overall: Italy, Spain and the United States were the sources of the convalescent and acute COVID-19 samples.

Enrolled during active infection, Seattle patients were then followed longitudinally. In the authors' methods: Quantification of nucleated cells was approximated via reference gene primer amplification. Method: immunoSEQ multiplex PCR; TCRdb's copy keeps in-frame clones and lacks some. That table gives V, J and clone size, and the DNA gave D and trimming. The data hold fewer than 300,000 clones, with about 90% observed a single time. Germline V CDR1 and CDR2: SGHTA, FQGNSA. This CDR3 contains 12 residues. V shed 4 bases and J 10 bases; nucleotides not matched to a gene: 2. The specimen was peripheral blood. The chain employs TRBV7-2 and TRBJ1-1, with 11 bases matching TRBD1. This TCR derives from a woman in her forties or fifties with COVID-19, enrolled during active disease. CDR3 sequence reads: CASSSGTGGAFF. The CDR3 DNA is TGTGCCAGCAGCTCAGGGACAGGGGGAGCTTTCTTT.